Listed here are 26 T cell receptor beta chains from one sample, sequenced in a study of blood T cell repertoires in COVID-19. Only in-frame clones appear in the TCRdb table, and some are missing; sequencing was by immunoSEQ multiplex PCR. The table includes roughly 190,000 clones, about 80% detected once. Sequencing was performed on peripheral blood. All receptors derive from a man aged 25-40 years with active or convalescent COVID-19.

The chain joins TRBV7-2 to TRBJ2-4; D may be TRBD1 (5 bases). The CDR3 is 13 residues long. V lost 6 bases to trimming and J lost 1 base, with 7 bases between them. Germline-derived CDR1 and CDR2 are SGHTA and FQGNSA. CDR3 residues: CASRGLAKNIQYF. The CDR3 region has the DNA TGTGCCAGCAGGGGGCTGGCCAAAAACATTCAGTACTTC.

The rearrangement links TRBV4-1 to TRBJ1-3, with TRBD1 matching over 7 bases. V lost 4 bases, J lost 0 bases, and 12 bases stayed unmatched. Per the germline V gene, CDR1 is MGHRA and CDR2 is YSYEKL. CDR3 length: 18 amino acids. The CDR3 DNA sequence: TGCGCCAGCAGCCCACTCGGGGGACAGCTTTTCTCTGGAAACACCATATATTTT. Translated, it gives CASSPLGGQLFSGNTIYF.

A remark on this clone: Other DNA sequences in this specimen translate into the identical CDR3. This CDR3 is CASSTGYGYTF. The CDR3 bases are TGTGCCAGCAGCACAGGGTATGGCTACACCTTC. The chain recombines TRBV6-5 with TRBJ1-2; perhaps TRBD1 as D (6 bases). Trimming took 6 bases from V and 5 from J, leaving 7 bases between them. Germline-derived CDR1 and CDR2 are MNHEY and SVGAGI. The CDR3 contains 11 residues.

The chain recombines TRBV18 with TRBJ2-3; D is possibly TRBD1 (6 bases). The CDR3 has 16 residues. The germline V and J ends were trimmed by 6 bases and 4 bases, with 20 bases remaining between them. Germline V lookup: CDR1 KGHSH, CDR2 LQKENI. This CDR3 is CASSAQGSPAADTQYF. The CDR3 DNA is TGTGCCAGCTCGGCCCAGGGGTCCCCGGCGGCAGATACGCAGTATTTT.

CDR3: CASSPPEPPGQRFPEAFF. The CDR3 coding sequence is TGTGCCAGCTCACCACCGGAGCCCCCGGGACAAAGATTCCCTGAAGCTTTCTTT. This chain joins TRBV18 and TRBJ1-1; tentatively, D is TRBD1 (6 bases). The CDR3 runs to 18 residues. Germline values: CDR1 KGHSH, CDR2 LQKENI. V dropped 0 bases and J dropped 6 bases, with 23 bases sitting between them.

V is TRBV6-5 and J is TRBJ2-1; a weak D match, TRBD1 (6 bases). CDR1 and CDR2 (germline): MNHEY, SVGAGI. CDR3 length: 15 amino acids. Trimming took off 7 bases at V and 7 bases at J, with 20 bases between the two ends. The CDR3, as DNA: TGTGCCAGCACCCCATGGTCGCAGGGGAAAAATGAGCAGTTCTTC. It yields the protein CASTPWSQGKNEQFF.

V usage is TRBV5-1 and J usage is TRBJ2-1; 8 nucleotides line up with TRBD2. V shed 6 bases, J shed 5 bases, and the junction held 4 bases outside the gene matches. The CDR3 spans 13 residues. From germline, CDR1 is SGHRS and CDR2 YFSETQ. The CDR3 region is CASMSAGDNEQFF. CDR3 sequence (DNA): TGCGCCAGCATGTCAGCGGGGGACAATGAGCAGTTCTTC.

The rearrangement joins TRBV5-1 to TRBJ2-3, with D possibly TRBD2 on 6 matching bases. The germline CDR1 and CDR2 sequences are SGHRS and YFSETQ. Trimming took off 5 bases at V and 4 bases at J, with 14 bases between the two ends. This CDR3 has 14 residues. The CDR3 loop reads CASRAGGWADTQYF. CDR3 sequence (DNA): TGCGCCAGCAGGGCCGGGGGTTGGGCAGATACGCAGTATTTT. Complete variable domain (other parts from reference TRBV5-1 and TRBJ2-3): KAGVTQTPRYLIKTRGQQVTLSCSPISGHRSVSWYQQTPGQGLQFLFEYFSETQRNKGNFPGRFSGRQFSNSRSEMNVSTLELGDSALYLCASRAGGWADTQYFGPGTRLTVL.

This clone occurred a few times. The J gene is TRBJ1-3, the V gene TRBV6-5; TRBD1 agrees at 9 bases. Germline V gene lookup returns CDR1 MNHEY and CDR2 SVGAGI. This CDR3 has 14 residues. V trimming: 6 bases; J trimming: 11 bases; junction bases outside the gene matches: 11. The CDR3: CASRNGQGRRAIYF. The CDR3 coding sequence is TGTGCCAGCAGGAACGGACAGGGGAGGCGCGCCATATATTTT.

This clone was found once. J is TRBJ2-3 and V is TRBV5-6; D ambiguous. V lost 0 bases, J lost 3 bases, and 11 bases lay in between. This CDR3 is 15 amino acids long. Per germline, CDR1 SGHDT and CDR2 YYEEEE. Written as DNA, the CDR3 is TGTGCCAGCAGCTTGGCGCCTAGTTGGACAGATACGCAGTATTTT. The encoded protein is CASSLAPSWTDTQYF.

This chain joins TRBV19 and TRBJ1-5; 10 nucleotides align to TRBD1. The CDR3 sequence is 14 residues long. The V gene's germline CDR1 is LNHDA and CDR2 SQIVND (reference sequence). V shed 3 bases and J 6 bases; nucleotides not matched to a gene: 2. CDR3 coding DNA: TGTGCCAGTAGTATCCGGACAGGGGGTCAGCCCCAGCATTTT. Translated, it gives CASSIRTGGQPQHF.

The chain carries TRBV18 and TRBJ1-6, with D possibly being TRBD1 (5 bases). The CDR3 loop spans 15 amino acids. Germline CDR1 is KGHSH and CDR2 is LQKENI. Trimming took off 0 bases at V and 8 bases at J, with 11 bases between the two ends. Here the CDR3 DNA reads TGTGCCAGCTCACCACCGTCCCAGACAGATTCACCCCTCCACTTT. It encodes CASSPPSQTDSPLHF. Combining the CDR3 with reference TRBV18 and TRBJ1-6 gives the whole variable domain NAGVMQNPRHLVRRRGQEARLRCSPMKGHSHVYWYRQLPEEGLKFMVYLQKENIIDESGMPKERFSAEFPKEGPSILRIQQVVRGDSAAYFCASSPPSQTDSPLHFGNGTRLTVT.

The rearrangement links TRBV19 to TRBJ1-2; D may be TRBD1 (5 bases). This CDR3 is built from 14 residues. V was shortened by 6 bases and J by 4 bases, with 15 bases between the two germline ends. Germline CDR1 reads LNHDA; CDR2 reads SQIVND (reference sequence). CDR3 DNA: TGTGCCAGTAGGGAAGGGGCCGTCGGCTATGGCTACACCTTC. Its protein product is CASREGAVGYGYTF.

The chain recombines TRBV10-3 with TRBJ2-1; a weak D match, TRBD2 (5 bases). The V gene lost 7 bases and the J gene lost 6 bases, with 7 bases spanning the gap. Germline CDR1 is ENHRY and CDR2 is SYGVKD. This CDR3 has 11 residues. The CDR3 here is CAITGGNEQFF. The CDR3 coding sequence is TGTGCCATCACCGGAGGCAATGAGCAGTTCTTC.

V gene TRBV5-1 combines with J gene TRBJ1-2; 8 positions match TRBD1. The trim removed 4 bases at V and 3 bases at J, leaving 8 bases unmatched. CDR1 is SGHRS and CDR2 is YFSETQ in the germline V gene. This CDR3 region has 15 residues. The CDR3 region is CASSLPGQGHYGYTF. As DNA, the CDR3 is TGCGCCAGCAGCCTCCCCGGACAGGGCCACTATGGCTACACCTTC.

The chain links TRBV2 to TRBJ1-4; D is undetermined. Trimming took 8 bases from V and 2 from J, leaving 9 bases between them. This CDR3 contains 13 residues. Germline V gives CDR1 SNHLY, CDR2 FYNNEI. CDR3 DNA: TGTGCCAGCGCGGGAATTACTAATGAAAAACTGTTTTTT. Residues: CASAGITNEKLFF.

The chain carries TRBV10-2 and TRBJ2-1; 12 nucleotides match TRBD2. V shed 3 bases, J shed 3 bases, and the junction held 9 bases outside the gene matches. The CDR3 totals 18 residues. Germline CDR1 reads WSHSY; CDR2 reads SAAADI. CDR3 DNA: TGCGCCAGCAGTGATGGCCTAGCGGGGGGGCTGAGCTACAATGAGCAGTTCTTC. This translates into CASSDGLAGGLSYNEQFF.

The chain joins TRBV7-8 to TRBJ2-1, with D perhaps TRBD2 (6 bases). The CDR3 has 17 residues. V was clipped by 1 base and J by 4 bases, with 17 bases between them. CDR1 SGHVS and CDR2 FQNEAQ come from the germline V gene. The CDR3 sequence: CASSLGRGQTKYNEQFF. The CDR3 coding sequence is TGTGCCAGCAGCTTAGGGCGGGGCCAGACGAAGTACAATGAGCAGTTCTTC.

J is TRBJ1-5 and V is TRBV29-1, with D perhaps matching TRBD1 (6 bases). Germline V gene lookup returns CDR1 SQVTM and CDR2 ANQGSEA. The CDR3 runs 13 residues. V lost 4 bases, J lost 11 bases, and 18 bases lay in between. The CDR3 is CSVVLQGTWAQHF. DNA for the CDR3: TGCAGCGTTGTATTACAGGGAACCTGGGCCCAGCATTTT.

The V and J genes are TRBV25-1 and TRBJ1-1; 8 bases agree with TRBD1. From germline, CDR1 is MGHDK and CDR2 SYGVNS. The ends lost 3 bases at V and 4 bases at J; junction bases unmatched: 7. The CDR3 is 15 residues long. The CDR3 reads CASSDTGQGGTEAFF. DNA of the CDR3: TGTGCCAGCAGTGACACAGGACAGGGTGGCACTGAAGCTTTCTTT.

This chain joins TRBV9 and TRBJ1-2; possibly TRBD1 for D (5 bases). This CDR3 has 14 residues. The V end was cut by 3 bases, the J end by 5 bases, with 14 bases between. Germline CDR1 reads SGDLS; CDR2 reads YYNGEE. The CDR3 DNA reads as TGTGCCAGCAGCGAGGCCGGGGAGGGGTATGGCTACACCTTC. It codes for CASSEAGEGYGYTF.

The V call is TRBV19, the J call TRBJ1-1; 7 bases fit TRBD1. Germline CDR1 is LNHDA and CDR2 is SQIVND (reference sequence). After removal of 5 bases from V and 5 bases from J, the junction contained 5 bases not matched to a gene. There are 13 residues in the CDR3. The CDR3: CASSPDRETEAFF. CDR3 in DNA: TGTGCCAGTAGTCCCGACAGGGAAACTGAAGCTTTCTTT.

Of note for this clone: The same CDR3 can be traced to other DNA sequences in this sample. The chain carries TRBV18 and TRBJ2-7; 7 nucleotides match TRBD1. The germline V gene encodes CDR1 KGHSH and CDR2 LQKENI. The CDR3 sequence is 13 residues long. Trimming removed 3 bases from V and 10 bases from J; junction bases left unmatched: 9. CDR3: CASSPQQGSEQYV. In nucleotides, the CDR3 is TGTGCCAGCTCACCTCAACAGGGGTCCGAACAGTACGTC.

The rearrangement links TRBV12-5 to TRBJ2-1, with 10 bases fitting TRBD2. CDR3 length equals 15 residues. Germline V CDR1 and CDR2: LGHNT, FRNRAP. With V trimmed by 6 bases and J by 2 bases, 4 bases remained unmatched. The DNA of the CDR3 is TGTGCTAGTGGCCCCAGCGGGAGGGCCTACAATGAGCAGTTCTTC. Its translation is CASGPSGRAYNEQFF. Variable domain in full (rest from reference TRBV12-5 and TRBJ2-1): DARVTQTPRHKVTEMGQEVTMRCQPILGHNTVFWYRQTMMQGLELLAYFRNRAPLDDSGMPKDRFSAEMPDATLATLKIQPSEPRDSAVYFCASGPSGRAYNEQFFGPGTRLTVL.

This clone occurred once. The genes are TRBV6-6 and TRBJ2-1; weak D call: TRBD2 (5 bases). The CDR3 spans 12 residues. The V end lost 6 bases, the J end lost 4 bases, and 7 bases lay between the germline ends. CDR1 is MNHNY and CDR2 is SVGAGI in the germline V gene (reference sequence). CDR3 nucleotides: TGTGCCAGCAGGGACTTGTACAATGAGCAGTTCTTC. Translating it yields CASRDLYNEQFF.

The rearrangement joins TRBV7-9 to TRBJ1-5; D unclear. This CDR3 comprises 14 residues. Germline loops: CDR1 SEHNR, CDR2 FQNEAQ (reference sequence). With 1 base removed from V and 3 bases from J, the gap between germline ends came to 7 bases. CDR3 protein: CASSLGQNNQPQHF. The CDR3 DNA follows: TGTGCCAGCAGCTTAGGCCAGAACAATCAGCCCCAGCATTTT.